This is a list of T cell receptor beta chains from one sample in a study of blood T cell repertoires in COVID-19. Generated by immunoSEQ multiplex PCR, the TCRdb table keeps only in-frame clones and is missing some. The table records about 320,000 clones, 85% of them present only once. The sequenced sample consisted of PBMCs or T cells enriched from blood (not recorded which). These TCRs come from a woman aged 25-40 years who had been exposed to COVID-19. CDR3s include the opening cysteine and the closing phenylalanine or tryptophan. A D gene is named only where the DNA matches it firmly. Not every row has a clone size; where given, it reads once, few, many or a size class.

clone_size j_call v_call cdr3_length d_call cdr3_nt cdr3_aa
. TRBJ1-3 TRBV21-1 17 . TGTGCCAGCAGCAAACCTACCGGGACAGCAGATCGAAACACCATATATTTT CASSKPTGTADRNTIYF
. TRBJ2-5 TRBV5-4 16 TRBD2 TGTGCCAGCAGCATTTATAGCGGGGGGGCTCCGGAGACCCAGTACTTC CASSIYSGGAPETQYF
few TRBJ2-3 TRBV7-2 15 . TGTGCCAGCAGCTTAGGTGGCCAGGGCACAGATACGCAGTATTTT CASSLGGQGTDTQYF
. TRBJ1-1 TRBV6-5 15 . TGTGCCAGCAGCTACTATAGTCCTACGAACACTGAAGCTTTCTTT CASSYYSPTNTEAFF
few TRBJ1-1 TRBV11-2 15 TRBD1 TGTGCCAGCAGCTACCCGGGACAGGGCAGGGCTGAAGCTTTCTTT CASSYPGQGRAEAFF
. TRBJ1-1 TRBV4-1 17 TRBD1 TGCGCCAGCAGCCAAAACAGGGGGCAGAGCGCGGACACTGAAGCTTTCTTT CASSQNRGQSADTEAFF
once TRBJ2-5 TRBV7-2 16 TRBD2 TGTGCCAGCAACCGCCGAGAGCGGGGGGGTATGGAGACCCAGTACTTC CASNRRERGGMETQYF
. TRBJ1-2 TRBV4-3 13 TRBD1 TGCGCCAGCAGCCAAATTACAGGGGATGGCTACACCTTC CASSQITGDGYTF
. TRBJ2-3 TRBV20-1 10 . TGCAGTGCTAGTTCCTATACGCAGTATTTT CSASSYTQYF
. TRBJ2-7 TRBV5-1 14 . TGCGCCAGCAGCTTGGCTGGCCTCTCCTACGAGCAGTACTTC CASSLAGLSYEQYF
once TRBJ2-1 TRBV3-1/TRBV3-2 14 TRBD1 TGTGCCACTTCGGACAGGAGCTCCTACAATGAGCAGTTCTTC CATSDRSSYNEQFF